The next 20 T cell receptor beta chains were all read from a single sample in a study of cytomegalovirus exposure and HLA in healthy donors. The PCR was carried out with 60 Vbeta primers and 13 Jbeta primers. Some clones are missing from TCRdb's copy, which holds only in-frame ones; the method was immunoSEQ multiplex PCR. The table has about 130,000 clones, approximately 75% seen once. The sequenced material came from PBMCs. The receptors shown here come from a young man in good health and CMV-seronegative.

The chain couples TRBV27 to TRBJ1-2; 9 bases are shared with TRBD1. This CDR3 is built from 16 residues. V lost 3 bases to trimming and J lost 0 bases; unmatched junction nucleotides: 5. The germline gives CDR1 MNHEY, CDR2 SMNVEV (reference sequence). The CDR3 sequence is CASSLTRTGANYGYTF. The CDR3 coding sequence is TGTGCCAGCAGTTTGACGAGGACAGGGGCTAACTATGGCTACACCTTC.

V and J are TRBV28 and TRBJ1-1, with TRBD1 identical over 9 bases. CDR1 and CDR2 (germline): MDHEN, SYDVKM. The V segment lost 3 bases and the J segment 3 bases; nucleotides outside the gene matches: 5. The CDR3 has 15 residues. This chain's CDR3 is CASSLAGQGDTEAFF. CDR3 bases: TGTGCCAGCAGTTTGGCGGGACAGGGAGACACTGAAGCTTTCTTT.

The chain uses TRBV4-1 and TRBJ1-2; 7 bases match TRBD1. The length of the CDR3 is 14 residues. Germline V lookup: CDR1 MGHRA, CDR2 YSYEKL. V lost 1 base and J lost 3; bases outside the gene matches: 2. CDR3 in amino acids: CASSQVGGDYGYTF. The CDR3, as DNA: TGCGCCAGCAGCCAAGTAGGGGGCGACTATGGCTACACCTTC.

With regard to this clone: One end of the junction does not line up with germline, which may come from a read error. This sequence joins TRBV7-9 and TRBJ1-2; D is uncertain. The CDR3 consists of 12 residues. The germline V gene has CDR1 SEHNR and CDR2 FQNEAQ (reference sequence). CDR3 protein: CSSSPGVNGYTF. For the CDR3, the DNA is TGTTCCAGCAGCCCGGGAGTCAATGGCTACACCTTC.

This clone was picked up a small number of times. The rearrangement joins TRBV7-9 to TRBJ1-5; 8 bases agree with TRBD1. The germline V gene encodes CDR1 SEHNR and CDR2 FQNEAQ (reference sequence). Trimming removed 5 bases from V and 2 bases from J; junction bases left unmatched: 5. The CDR3 covers 15 residues. This chain's CDR3 is CASSKDREGNQPQHF. The CDR3 DNA is TGTGCCAGCAGCAAGGACAGGGAAGGCAATCAGCCCCAGCATTTT.

V is TRBV6-1 and J is TRBJ1-1, with D perhaps matching TRBD1 (5 bases). Germline CDR1 MNHNS, CDR2 SASEGT. Trimming took off 4 bases at V and 3 bases at J, with 9 bases between the two ends. The CDR3 length is 13 residues. Written as DNA, the CDR3 is TGTGCCAGCAGTGGGGGGGGGTACACTGAAGCTTTCTTT. It codes for CASSGGGYTEAFF.

The chain couples TRBV29-1 to TRBJ2-7; D remains ambiguous. Trimming shortened V by 4 bases and J by 5 bases, and 15 bases separated the two germline ends. Germline V gene sequence: CDR1 SQVTM, CDR2 ANQGSEA. The CDR3 runs 13 residues. The CDR3 spells CSVVPGPTDEQYF. CDR3 DNA: TGCAGCGTTGTCCCAGGCCCCACGGACGAGCAGTACTTC.

The chain uses TRBV6-6 and TRBJ2-7; TRBD2 is a possible D gene (6 bases). V was shortened by 5 bases and J by 3 bases, with 11 bases between the two germline ends. The CDR3 loop spans 13 amino acids. The germline V gene has CDR1 MNHNY and CDR2 SVGAGI (reference sequence). DNA of the CDR3: TGTGCCAGCAGTCGGACTAATAACTACGAGCAGTACTTC. This sequence encodes CASSRTNNYEQYF.

V usage is TRBV2 and J usage is TRBJ2-5; 11 bases fit TRBD2. V gave up 6 bases and J gave up 5 bases; unmatched junction bases: 2. CDR3 size: 13 residues. Germline V CDR1 and CDR2: SNHLY, FYNNEI. The CDR3 region is CASRLAGAETQYF. CDR3 nucleotide sequence: TGTGCCAGCAGACTAGCGGGGGCCGAGACCCAGTACTTC.

The rearrangement links TRBV28 to TRBJ2-2; 8 positions match TRBD1. Germline V gene lookup returns CDR1 MDHEN and CDR2 SYDVKM. This CDR3 is built from 17 residues. V trimming: 0 bases; J trimming: 2 bases; junction bases outside the gene matches: 5. CDR3 in amino acids: CASSLWDRAHNTGELFF. DNA of the CDR3: TGTGCCAGCAGTTTATGGGACAGGGCACATAACACCGGGGAGCTGTTTTTT.

The rearrangement joins TRBV27 to TRBJ1-2; a weak D match, TRBD1 (5 bases). Germline V gene lookup returns CDR1 MNHEY and CDR2 SMNVEV (reference sequence). The CDR3 sequence is 14 residues long. V was trimmed by 1 base and J by 3 bases, leaving 9 bases between them. The CDR3 nucleotides are TGTGCCAGCAGTTTATTGGGGGGGGACTATGGCTACACCTTC. Translated: CASSLLGGDYGYTF.

The chain has TRBV7-2 and TRBJ2-5; a possible D gene is TRBD2 (6 bases). V was shortened by 5 bases and J by 5 bases, with 12 bases between the two germline ends. CDR3 length: 13 amino acids. The germline gives CDR1 SGHTA, CDR2 FQGNSA. CDR3 DNA sequence: TGTGCCAGCAGCAGGGGAGGTCGGGAGACCCAGTACTTC. This sequence encodes CASSRGGRETQYF.

This sequence joins TRBV11-3 and TRBJ1-6; the match to TRBD1 covers 9 bases. The CDR3 is 15 amino acids. Germline values: CDR1 SGHNT, CDR2 YENEEA. After removal of 4 bases from V and 7 bases from J, the junction contained 5 bases not matched to a gene. The CDR3 region is CASSSGTGPNSPLHF. CDR3 nucleotides: TGTGCCAGCAGCTCGGGGACAGGGCCAAATTCACCCCTCCACTTT.

Remarks on this clone: Its ends do not fully match the called genes, so a read error is possible. The chain combines TRBV7-9 with TRBJ1-3; D is possibly TRBD1 (5 bases). The CDR3 has 16 residues. From germline, CDR1 is SEHNR and CDR2 FQNEAQ (reference sequence). CDR3 in amino acids: CSSSFSPGNSGNTIYF. The CDR3 DNA is TGTTCCAGCAGCTTCTCGCCAGGGAACTCTGGAAACACCATATATTTT.

V and J are TRBV5-4 and TRBJ2-5; D might be TRBD2 (5 bases). Trimming left V 4 bases short and J 5 bases short, with 15 bases between. The CDR3 contains 14 residues. Germline values: CDR1 SGHNT, CDR2 YYREEE (reference sequence). The CDR3 DNA follows: TGTGCCAGCAGCGGCGGACTGGGTGGGGAGACCCAGTACTTC. This translates into CASSGGLGGETQYF. The whole variable domain, filled in from reference TRBV5-4 and TRBJ2-5, reads ETGVTQSPTHLIKTRGQQVTLRCSSQSGHNTVSWYQQALGQGPQFIFQYYREEENGRGNFPPRFSGLQFPNYSSELNVNALELDDSALYLCASSGGLGGETQYFGPGTRLLVL.

This chain connects TRBV29-1 to TRBJ1-2; 9 nucleotides align to TRBD1. V lost 4 bases and J lost 4; bases outside the gene matches: 1. Looked up from germline, CDR1 is SQVTM and CDR2 is ANQGSEA. This CDR3 is 12 amino acids long. In DNA form, the CDR3 reads TGCAGCGTTGGGGACAGGGTCTATGGCTACACCTTC. This gives the protein CSVGDRVYGYTF.

Worth noting for this clone: A junction end diverges from the germline sequence, so it may reflect a read error. The chain couples TRBV7-9 to TRBJ2-7; a weak D match, TRBD1 (7 bases). Germline values: CDR1 SEHNR, CDR2 FQNEAQ (reference sequence). The CDR3 runs to 14 residues. The CDR3 here is CSSSLGGGAYEQYF. The CDR3 region has the DNA TGTTCCAGCAGCTTAGGAGGGGGCGCCTACGAGCAGTACTTC.

This clone was observed a handful of times. The CDR3 spells CASSYSYRSQETQYF. Written as DNA, the CDR3 is TGTGCCAGCAGTTACTCGTACAGGTCACAAGAGACCCAGTACTTC. The gene calls are TRBV6-6 and TRBJ2-5, with D tentatively TRBD1 (5 bases). V was pared by 0 bases and J by 2 bases, with 10 bases between. CDR3 length: 15 amino acids. In germline, CDR1 is MNHNY, CDR2 SVGAGI (reference sequence).

This clone was picked up one time. V is TRBV27 and J is TRBJ2-2, with 7 bases lining up with TRBD1. V shed 6 bases and J 4 bases; nucleotides not matched to a gene: 11. Germline V gives CDR1 MNHEY, CDR2 SMNVEV (reference sequence). The length of the CDR3 is 16 residues. DNA for the CDR3: TGTGCCAGCAGGGAAAGACAGGGAAAAACCACCGGGGAGCTGTTTTTT. It encodes CASRERQGKTTGELFF.

This clone was counted only a few times. The gene calls are TRBV18 and TRBJ1-1; D is uncertain. Trimming took 2 bases from V and 5 from J, leaving 15 bases between them. Germline V gives CDR1 KGHSH, CDR2 LQKENI. The length of the CDR3 is 15 residues. This CDR3 reads CASSPIEGSETEAFF. Here the CDR3 DNA reads TGTGCCAGCTCACCAATAGAGGGAAGTGAGACTGAAGCTTTCTTT.